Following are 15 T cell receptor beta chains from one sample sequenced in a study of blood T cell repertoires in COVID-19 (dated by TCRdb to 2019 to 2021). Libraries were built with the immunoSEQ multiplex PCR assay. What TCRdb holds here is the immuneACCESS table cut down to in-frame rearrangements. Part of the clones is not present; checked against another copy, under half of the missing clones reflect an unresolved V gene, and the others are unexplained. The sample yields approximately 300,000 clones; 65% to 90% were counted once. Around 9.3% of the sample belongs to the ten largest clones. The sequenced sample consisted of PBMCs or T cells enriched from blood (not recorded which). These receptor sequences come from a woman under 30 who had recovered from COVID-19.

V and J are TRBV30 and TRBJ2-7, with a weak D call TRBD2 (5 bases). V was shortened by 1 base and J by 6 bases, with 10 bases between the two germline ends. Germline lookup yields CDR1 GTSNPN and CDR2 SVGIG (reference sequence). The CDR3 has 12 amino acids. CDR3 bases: TGTGCCTGGAGTGGACTAACTCTCGAGCAGTACTTC. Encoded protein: CAWSGLTLEQYF. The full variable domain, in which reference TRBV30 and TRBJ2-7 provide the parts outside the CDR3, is SQTIHQWPATLVQPVGSPLSLECTVEGTSNPNLYWYRQAAGRGLQLLFYSVGIGQISSEVPQNLSASRPQDRQFILSSKKLLLSDSGFYLCAWSGLTLEQYFGPGTRLTVT.

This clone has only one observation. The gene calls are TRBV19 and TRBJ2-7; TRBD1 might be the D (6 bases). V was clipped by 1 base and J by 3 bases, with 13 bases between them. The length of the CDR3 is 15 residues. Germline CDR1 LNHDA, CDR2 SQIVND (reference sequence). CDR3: CASSIVGAGVYEQYF. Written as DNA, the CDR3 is TGTGCCAGTAGTATAGTAGGTGCAGGGGTCTACGAGCAGTACTTC.

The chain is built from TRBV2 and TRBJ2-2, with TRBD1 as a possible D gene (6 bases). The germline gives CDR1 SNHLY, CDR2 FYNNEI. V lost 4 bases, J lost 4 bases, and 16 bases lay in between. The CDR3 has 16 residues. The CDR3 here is CASSGQAWEGTGELFF. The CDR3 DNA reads TGTGCCAGCAGTGGACAGGCCTGGGAAGGCACCGGGGAGCTGTTTTTT.

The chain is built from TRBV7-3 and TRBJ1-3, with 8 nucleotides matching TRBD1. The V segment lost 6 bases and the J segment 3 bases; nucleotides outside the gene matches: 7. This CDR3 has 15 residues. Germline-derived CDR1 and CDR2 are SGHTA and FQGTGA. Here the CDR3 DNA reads TGTGCCAGCAGTTCCGGGACAGGAGTTGGAAACACCATATATTTT. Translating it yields CASSSGTGVGNTIYF.

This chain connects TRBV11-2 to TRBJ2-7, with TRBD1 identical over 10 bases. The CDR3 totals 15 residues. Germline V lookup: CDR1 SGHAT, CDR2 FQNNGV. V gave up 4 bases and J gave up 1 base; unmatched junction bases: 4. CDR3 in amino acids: CASSSGQGPSYEQYF. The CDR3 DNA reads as TGTGCCAGCAGCTCGGGACAGGGGCCTTCCTACGAGCAGTACTTC.

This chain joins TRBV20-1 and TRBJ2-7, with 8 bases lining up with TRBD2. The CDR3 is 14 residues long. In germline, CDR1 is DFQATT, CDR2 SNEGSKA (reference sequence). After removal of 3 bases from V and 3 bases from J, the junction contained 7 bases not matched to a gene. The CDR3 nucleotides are TGCAGTGCTAGTTTAGCTAGCGGGTTCTACGAGCAGTACTTC. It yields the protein CSASLASGFYEQYF.

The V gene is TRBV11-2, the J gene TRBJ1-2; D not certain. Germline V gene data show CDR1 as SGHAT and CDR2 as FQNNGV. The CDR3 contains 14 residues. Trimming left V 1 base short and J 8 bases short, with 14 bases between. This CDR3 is CASSLARSVRGYTF. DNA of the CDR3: TGTGCCAGCAGCTTAGCTAGGTCCGTAAGGGGCTACACCTTC.

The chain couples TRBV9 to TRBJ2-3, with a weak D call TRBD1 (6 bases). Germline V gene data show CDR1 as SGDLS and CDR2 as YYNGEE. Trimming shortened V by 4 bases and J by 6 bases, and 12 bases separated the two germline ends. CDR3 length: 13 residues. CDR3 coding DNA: TGTGCCAGCAGCCTTGACAGGACGGATACGCAGTATTTT. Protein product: CASSLDRTDTQYF. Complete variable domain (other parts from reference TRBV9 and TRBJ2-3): DSGVTQTPKHLITATGQRVTLRCSPRSGDLSVYWYQQSLDQGLQFLIQYYNGEERAKGNILERFSAQQFPDLHSELNLSSLELGDSALYFCASSLDRTDTQYFGPGTRLTVL.

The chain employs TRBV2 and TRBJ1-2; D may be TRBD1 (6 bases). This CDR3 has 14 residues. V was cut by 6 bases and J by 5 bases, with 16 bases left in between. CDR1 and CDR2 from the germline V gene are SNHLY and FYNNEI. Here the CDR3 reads CASRGIDRPYGYTF. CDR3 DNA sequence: TGTGCCAGCAGAGGGATTGACAGGCCTTATGGCTACACCTTC.

The CDR3 nucleotides are TGCGCCAGCAGCCAATCGTCGGAGAATCAGCCCCAGCATTTT. Encoded protein: CASSQSSENQPQHF. The J gene is TRBJ1-5, the V gene TRBV4-1; D unclear. Germline V gives CDR1 MGHRA, CDR2 YSYEKL. CDR3 length: 14 residues. V lost 2 bases to trimming and J lost 4 bases, with 9 bases between them.

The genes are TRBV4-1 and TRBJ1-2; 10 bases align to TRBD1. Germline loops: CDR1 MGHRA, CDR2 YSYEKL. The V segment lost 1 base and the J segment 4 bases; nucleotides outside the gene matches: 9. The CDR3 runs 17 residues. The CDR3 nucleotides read TGCGCCAGCAGCCAAGGGAAACCGGGACAGGGGATCTATGGCTACACCTTC. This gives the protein CASSQGKPGQGIYGYTF.

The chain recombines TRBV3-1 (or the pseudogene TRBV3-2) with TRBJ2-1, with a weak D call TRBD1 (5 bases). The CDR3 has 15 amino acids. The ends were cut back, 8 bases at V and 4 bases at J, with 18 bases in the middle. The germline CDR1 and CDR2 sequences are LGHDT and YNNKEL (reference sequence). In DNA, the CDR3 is TGTGCCAGCGGCCGAATGACAGACCCTTACAATGAGCAGTTCTTC. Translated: CASGRMTDPYNEQFF.

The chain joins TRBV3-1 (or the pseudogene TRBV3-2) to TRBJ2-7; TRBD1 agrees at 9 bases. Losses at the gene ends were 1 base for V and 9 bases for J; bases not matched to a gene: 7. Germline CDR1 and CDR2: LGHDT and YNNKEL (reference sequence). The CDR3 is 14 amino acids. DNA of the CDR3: TGTGCCAGCAGCCAAGGGGGACAGGGCCTGGGGCAGTACTTC. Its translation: CASSQGGQGLGQYF.

The CDR3 DNA sequence: TGTGCCAGCAGCCCGACCAGGGGGTACGAGCAGTACTTC. It translates to CASSPTRGYEQYF. The V gene is TRBV28, the J gene TRBJ2-7; 7 positions match TRBD1. The CDR3 length is 13 residues. The V gene's germline CDR1 is MDHEN and CDR2 SYDVKM. J lost 4 bases, V lost 6 bases, and 6 bases had no gene match.

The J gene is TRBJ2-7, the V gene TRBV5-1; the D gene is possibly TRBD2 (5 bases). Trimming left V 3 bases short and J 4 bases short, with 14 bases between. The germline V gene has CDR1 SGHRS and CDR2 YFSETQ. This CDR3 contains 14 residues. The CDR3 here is CASSSLGGPYEQYF. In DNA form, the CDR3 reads TGCGCCAGCAGCTCCTTAGGCGGGCCTTACGAGCAGTACTTC.